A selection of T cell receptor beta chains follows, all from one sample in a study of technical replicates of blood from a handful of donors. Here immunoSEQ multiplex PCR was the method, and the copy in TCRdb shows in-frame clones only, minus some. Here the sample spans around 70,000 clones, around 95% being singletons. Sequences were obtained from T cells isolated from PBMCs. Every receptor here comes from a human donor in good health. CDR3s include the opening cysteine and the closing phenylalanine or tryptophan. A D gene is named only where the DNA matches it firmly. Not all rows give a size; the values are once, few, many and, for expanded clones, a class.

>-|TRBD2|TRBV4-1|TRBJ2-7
TGCGCCAGCAGCCAAGGCGAAGTAGCGGGCTACGAGCAGTACTTC
CASSQGEVAGYEQYF
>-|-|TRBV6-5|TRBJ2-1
TGTGCCAGCAGTTACTCCAGGGACAATGAGCAGTTCTTC
CASSYSRDNEQFF
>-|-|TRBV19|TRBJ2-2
TGTGCCAGTAGTTTCGGGACTCGGCAAGGAACCGGGGAGCTGTTTTTT
CASSFGTRQGTGELFF
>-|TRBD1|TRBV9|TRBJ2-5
TGTGCCAGCAGCAAGACAGGGGAAGAGACCCAGTACTTC
CASSKTGEETQYF
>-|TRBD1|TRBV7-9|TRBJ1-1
TGTGCCAGCAGCGGCAGGGGGGAAGACACTGAAGCTTTCTTT
CASSGRGEDTEAFF
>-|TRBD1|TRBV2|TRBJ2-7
TGTGCCAGCAGTGAGAACAGGGGGCTCTCCTACGAGCAGTACTTC
CASSENRGLSYEQYF
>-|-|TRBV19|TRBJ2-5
TGTGCCAGTAGTCCCTTCGTATCCGGCCAAGAGACCCAGTACTTC
CASSPFVSGQETQYF
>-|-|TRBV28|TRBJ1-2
TGTGCCAGCAGTGAGGCACAGGGTCGCTATGGCTACACCTTC
CASSEAQGRYGYTF
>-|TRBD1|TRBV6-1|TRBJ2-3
TGTGCCAGCAGGGCAGGACAGGGGAGAACAGATACGCAGTATTTT
CASRAGQGRTDTQYF
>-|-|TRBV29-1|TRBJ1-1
TGCGTTGGGGGGGACACTGAAGCTTTCTTT
CVGGDTEAFF
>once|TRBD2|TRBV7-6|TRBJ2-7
TGTGCCAGCAGCTTACGGGGCGGGAGAGCCTACGAGCAGTACTTC
CASSLRGGRAYEQYF
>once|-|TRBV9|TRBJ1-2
TGTGCCAGCAGCGTAGAGGCAGGGGCCTTCTATGGCTACACCTTC
CASSVEAGAFYGYTF
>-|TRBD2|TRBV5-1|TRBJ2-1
TGCGCCAGCAGCCACGGGCTAGCGGGCGTTGAGCAGTTCTTC
CASSHGLAGVEQFF
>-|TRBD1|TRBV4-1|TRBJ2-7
TGCGCCAGCAGCCACTCCGGGACAGGGCCCTCCCGCCCCTACGAGCAGTACTTC
CASSHSGTGPSRPYEQYF
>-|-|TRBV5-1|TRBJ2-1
TGCGCCAGCAGCTTGGACGCGGGGGCCGACCTTGGAGCCTACAATGAGCAGTTCTTC
CASSLDAGADLGAYNEQFF
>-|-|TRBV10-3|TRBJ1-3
TGTGCCATCAGTGATTCAGGCTCTGGAAACACCATATATTTT
CAISDSGSGNTIYF
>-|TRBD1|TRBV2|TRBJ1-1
TGTGCCAGCAGGACAGGGGGCATGAACACTGAAGCTTTCTTT
CASRTGGMNTEAFF
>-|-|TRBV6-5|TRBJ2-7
TGTGCCAGCAGTTACTCAAGGGGCAGCTCCTACGAGCAGTACTTC
CASSYSRGSSYEQYF
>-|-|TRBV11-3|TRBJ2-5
TGTGCCAGCAGCCAGGGGACAAACCAAGAGACCCAGTACTTC
CASSQGTNQETQYF
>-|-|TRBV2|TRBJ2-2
TGTGCCAGCTGGGCAGGGCACACCGGGGAGCTGTTTTTT
CASWAGHTGELFF
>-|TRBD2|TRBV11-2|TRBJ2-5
TGTGCCAGCAGCTCTAGCGGGGGCGTCCAAGAGACCCAGTACTTC
CASSSSGGVQETQYF
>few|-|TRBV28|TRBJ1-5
TGTGCCAGCAGTTTGTCGGGGTCTCTACTTAATCAGCCCCAGCATTTT
CASSLSGSLLNQPQHF
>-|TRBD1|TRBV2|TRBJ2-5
TGTGCCAGCGGAAAAACAGGGGTAATGGAGACCCAGTACTTC
CASGKTGVMETQYF
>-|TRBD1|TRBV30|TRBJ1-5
TGTGCCTGGAGCGGACAGGGGGATCAGCCCCAGCATTTT
CAWSGQGDQPQHF
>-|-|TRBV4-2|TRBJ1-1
TGTGCCAGCAGCCAAGGCAACATAGAAACAGGTTTGGACACTGAAGCTTTCTTT
CASSQGNIETGLDTEAFF
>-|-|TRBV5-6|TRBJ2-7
TGTGCCAGCAGCTCGGATGGACTTGTATCAAACTACGAGCAGTACTTC
CASSSDGLVSNYEQYF
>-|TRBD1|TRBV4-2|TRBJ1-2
TGTGCCAGCAGCCTACAGGGGGCGAAAGGCTACACCTTC
CASSLQGAKGYTF
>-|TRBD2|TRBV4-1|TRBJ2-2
TGCGCCAGCAGCCAAGATGAACTAGCGTCCGGGGAGCTGTTTTTT
CASSQDELASGELFF
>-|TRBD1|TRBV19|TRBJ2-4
TGTGCCAGTGGGGACAGGGTTAAAAACATTCAGTACTTC
CASGDRVKNIQYF
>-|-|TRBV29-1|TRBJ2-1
TGCAGCGTACTGCCGCATAACAATGAGCAGTTCTTC
CSVLPHNNEQFF
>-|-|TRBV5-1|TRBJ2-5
TGCGCCAGCAGCTTGTCCCCCGCGGAGGAGACCCAGTACTTC
CASSLSPAEETQYF
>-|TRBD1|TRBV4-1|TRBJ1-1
TGCGCCAGCAGCCAAGTACAGGGGACTGAAGCTTTCTTT
CASSQVQGTEAFF
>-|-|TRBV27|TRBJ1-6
TGTGCCAGCAGACTACGACCGGGGATGTCCTATAATTCACCCCTCCACTTT
CASRLRPGMSYNSPLHF
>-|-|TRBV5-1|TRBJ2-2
TGCGCCAGCAGCTCCGCGGCGGTAATTAACACCGGGGAGCTGTTTTTT
CASSSAAVINTGELFF
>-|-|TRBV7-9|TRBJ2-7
TGTGCCAGCAGCTTAGGAGGCGGGACTGCCTCCTACGAGCAGTACTTC
CASSLGGGTASYEQYF
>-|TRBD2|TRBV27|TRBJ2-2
TGTGCCAGCAGTTTATCGAAGGCTAGCGGGGGCCCATCCGGGGAGCTGTTTTTT
CASSLSKASGGPSGELFF
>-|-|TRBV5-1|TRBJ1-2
TGCGCCAGCAGCTTGAATGGAGGGAACTATGGCTACACCTTC
CASSLNGGNYGYTF
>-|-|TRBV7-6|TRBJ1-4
TGTGCCAGCAGCACAGGGACGACTAATGAAAAACTGTTTTTT
CASSTGTTNEKLFF
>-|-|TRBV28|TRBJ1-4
TGTGCCAGCAGTTCCCTTATCAGACAGGTGGCTAATGAAAAACTGTTTTTT
CASSSLIRQVANEKLFF
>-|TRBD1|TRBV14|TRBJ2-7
TGTGCCAGCAGCCAGACAGGGTTCGACTACGAGCAGTACTTC
CASSQTGFDYEQYF
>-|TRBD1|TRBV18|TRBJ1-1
TGTGCCAGCTCACCGGGACAGAAGAACACTGAAGCTTTCTTT
CASSPGQKNTEAFF
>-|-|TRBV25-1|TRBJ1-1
TGTGCCAGCAGTGGGGGGAACAGGGCGAACACTGAAGCTTTCTTT
CASSGGNRANTEAFF
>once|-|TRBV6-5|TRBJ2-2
TGTGCCAGCAGTCAGGGCTGGTCCGGGGAGCTGTTTTTT
CASSQGWSGELFF
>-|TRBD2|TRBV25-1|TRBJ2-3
TGTGCCAGCAGCCCCATCGATAGCGGGACGGAGACAGATACGCAGTATTTT
CASSPIDSGTETDTQYF